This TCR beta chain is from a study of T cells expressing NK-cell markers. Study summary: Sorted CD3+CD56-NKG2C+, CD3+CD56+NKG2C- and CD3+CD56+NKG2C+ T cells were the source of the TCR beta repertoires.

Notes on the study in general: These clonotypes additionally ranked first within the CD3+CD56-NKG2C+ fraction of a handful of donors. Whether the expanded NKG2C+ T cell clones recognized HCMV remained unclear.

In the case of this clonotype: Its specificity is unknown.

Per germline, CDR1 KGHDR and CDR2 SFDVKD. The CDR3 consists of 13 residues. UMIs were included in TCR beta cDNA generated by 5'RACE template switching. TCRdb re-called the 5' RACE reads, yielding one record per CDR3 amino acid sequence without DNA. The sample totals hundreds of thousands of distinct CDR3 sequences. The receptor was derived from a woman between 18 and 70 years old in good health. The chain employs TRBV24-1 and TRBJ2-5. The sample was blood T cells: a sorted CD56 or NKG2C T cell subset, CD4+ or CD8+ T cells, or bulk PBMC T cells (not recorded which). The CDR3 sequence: CATSDSAAETQYF.